A selection of T cell receptor beta chains follows, all from one sample in a study of identifying expanded T cells in peripheral blood. Profiled with immunoSEQ multiplex PCR; TCRdb holds only in-frame clones, not every one. This table has more than 90,000 clones, approximately 88% appearing once. The specimen was blood. All receptors derive from a person aged 18 to 70 in good health. Each CDR3 is given with its conserved first and last residue. The D gene is left open where the match is weak. A row's size may be missing; if present it is once, few, many or a size class.

clone_size j_call d_call v_call cdr3_nt cdr3_aa
few TRBJ2-3 NA TRBV4-3 TGCGCCAGCACCGGAGACGGAGCCACAGATACGCAGTATTTT CASTGDGATDTQYF
NA TRBJ1-1 NA TRBV27 TGTGCCAGCAGCTACGACGTCTATACTGAAGCTTTCTTT CASSYDVYTEAFF
NA TRBJ2-5 NA TRBV5-1 TGCGCCAGCAGCTTGGATGGGGTTGAAGAGACCCAGTACTTC CASSLDGVEETQYF
NA TRBJ1-5 NA TRBV4-3 TGCGCCAGCAGCCAAGATTGGGTGGGGGATCAGCCCCAGCATTTT CASSQDWVGDQPQHF
NA TRBJ1-1 NA TRBV5-8 TGTGCCAGCAGCTTGGACGGGGAAAGTAGGAACACTGAAGCTTTCTTT CASSLDGESRNTEAFF
NA TRBJ1-1 NA TRBV5-4 TGTGCCAGCAGCTCGGGATACACTGAAGCTTTCTTT CASSSGYTEAFF
NA TRBJ2-7 NA TRBV10-3 TGTGCCATCAGTGGAACAAGCGCAGACTCCTACGAGCAGTACTTC CAISGTSADSYEQYF
NA TRBJ1-6 TRBD1 TRBV7-2 TGTGCCAGCAGCCGCCGGGACAGTTCCTCACCCCTCCACTTT CASSRRDSSSPLHF
once TRBJ1-4 TRBD1 TRBV6-6 TGTGCCAGCAGTAAGACAGGGGGTAGCGAAAAACTGTTTTTT CASSKTGGSEKLFF
NA TRBJ1-5 TRBD1 TRBV15 TGTGCCACCAGCAGGGACAGGGGGCAGACTCAGCCCCAGCATTTT CATSRDRGQTQPQHF
NA TRBJ1-5 NA TRBV19 TGTGCCAGTAGTATAGTGCCCTTTGGGCCTGAAAATAGCAATCAGCCCCAGCATTTT CASSIVPFGPENSNQPQHF
NA TRBJ2-7 TRBD1 TRBV10-3 TGTGCCCTACTGGACAGGGGAGGCGAGCAGTACTTC CALLDRGGEQYF
NA TRBJ2-1 TRBD1 TRBV30 TGTGCCTACCACCGGGACAGGGGGTACAATGAGCAGTTCTTC CAYHRDRGYNEQFF
NA TRBJ2-5 TRBD1 TRBV19 TGTGCCAGTAGTTTGGGACAGGGACAAGAGACCCAGTACTTC CASSLGQGQETQYF
NA TRBJ1-1 NA TRBV18 TGTGCCAGCTCACCGAGGGTGGAGGGCACTGAAGCTTTCTTT CASSPRVEGTEAFF
few TRBJ1-2 NA TRBV19 TGTGCCAGTAGTATCGCCTCGGGGGCCTGGTATGGCTACACCTTC CASSIASGAWYGYTF
NA TRBJ1-6 NA TRBV5-4 TGTGCCAGCAGACCAGAGGGGGGACCCCTCCACTTT CASRPEGGPLHF
NA TRBJ2-5 TRBD1 TRBV29-1 TGCAGCGATACAGGGGCGGAGACCCAGTACTTC CSDTGAETQYF
NA TRBJ1-5 NA TRBV28 TGTGCCAGCAGTTTTATGCGTGGTCAGCCCCAGCATTTT CASSFMRGQPQHF
NA TRBJ2-5 TRBD2 TRBV19 TGTGCCAGTAGTGCGAGGAGCGGGGGACACCAGTACTTC CASSARSGGHQYF
NA TRBJ1-5 TRBD1 TRBV6-5 TGTGCCAGCAGTTACCTAGGACAGGGGGGCAATCAGCCCCAGCATTTT CASSYLGQGGNQPQHF
NA TRBJ2-5 NA TRBV9 TGTGCCAGCAGCGTAGAGGACGGGCTAGCGTGGTCCGAAGAGACCCAGTACTTC CASSVEDGLAWSEETQYF
NA TRBJ2-2 NA TRBV6-1 TGTGCCAGCAGTGAACCTGGAGGGACAGTCGGATCCGGGGAGCTGTTTTTT CASSEPGGTVGSGELFF
NA TRBJ2-7 TRBD1 TRBV4-3 TGCGCCAGCAGCCAAGACGTTTGGGGGACAGGTGCCTCCTACGAGCAGTACTTC CASSQDVWGTGASYEQYF
NA TRBJ1-4 NA TRBV6-5 TGTGCCAGCCGCGGGGCCGCAACCGCGGAAAAACTGTTTTTT CASRGAATAEKLFF
NA TRBJ2-1 TRBD1 TRBV5-1 TGCGCCAGCAGCTTGGGCTATCAGGGGGCGGACAATGAGCAGTTCTTC CASSLGYQGADNEQFF
NA TRBJ1-5 NA TRBV2 TGTGCCAGCAGGAAGGGGGGGGGAAATCAGCCCCAGCATTTT CASRKGGGNQPQHF
NA TRBJ1-1 NA TRBV7-2 TGTGCCAGCAGCTTAGGAGGGCGGATCACTGAAGCTTTCTTT CASSLGGRITEAFF
NA TRBJ2-7 NA TRBV28 TGTGCCACCGCCCGTCCTTCTTCCTACGAGCAGTACTTC CATARPSSYEQYF
NA TRBJ2-3 TRBD1 TRBV15 TGTGCCACCAGCGGTATCCAGGGGGCCGGCACAGATACGCAGTATTTT CATSGIQGAGTDTQYF
NA TRBJ2-7 TRBD1 TRBV5-6 TGTGCCAGCAGCCCGGACAGGGGATCTGCCGAGCAGTACTTC CASSPDRGSAEQYF
NA TRBJ2-7 NA TRBV7-2 TGTGCCAGCAGCCTGACTGGCGGGAACGCCTACGAGCAGTACTTC CASSLTGGNAYEQYF
NA TRBJ2-3 NA TRBV7-2 TGTGCCAGCAGTACAAGGAGAGATACGCAGTATTTT CASSTRRDTQYF
NA TRBJ1-3 NA TRBV5-1 TGCGCCTTGCAACTAATAGCAAGAAACAGGTGCTCCACAAACACCATATATTTT CALQLIARNRCSTNTIYF
NA TRBJ1-3 NA TRBV5-6 TGTGCCAGCTATTCCCAGGGGCTCTCTGGAAACACCATATATTTT CASYSQGLSGNTIYF
NA TRBJ2-3 TRBD1 TRBV19 TGTGCCAGTAGTACGTGGACAGGGGGCGAAGATACGCAGTATTTT CASSTWTGGEDTQYF
NA TRBJ2-6 NA TRBV7-9 TGTGCCAGCAGCTTGACGGACTCTGGGGCCAACGTCCTGACTTTC CASSLTDSGANVLTF
once TRBJ1-4 TRBD1 TRBV7-8 TGTGCCAGCAGCACTACATTCACAGGGGCCGCGACCCTTGGGGAAAAACTGTTTTTT CASSTTFTGAATLGEKLFF
NA TRBJ2-1 NA TRBV7-9 TGTGCCAGCAGCTGGCCACCCAATGAGCAGTTCTTC CASSWPPNEQFF
NA TRBJ2-7 NA TRBV5-1 TGCGCCAGCAGCTTGGGGAGGGGGGACCAGACAGGGCCCAAGGACGAGCAGTACTTC CASSLGRGDQTGPKDEQYF
once TRBJ2-3 NA TRBV13 TGTGCCAGCAGCTTAGGCCTGGGCACAGATACGCAGTATTTT CASSLGLGTDTQYF
NA TRBJ2-1 NA TRBV7-7 TGTGCCAGCAGCTTCCGTCAGGGGTCAAGTGAGCAGTTCTTC CASSFRQGSSEQFF
NA TRBJ1-1 NA TRBV20-1 TGCAGTGCTAGAGGTCTGGGAGCTTTCTTT CSARGLGAFF
NA TRBJ1-5 NA TRBV21-1 TGTGCCAGCAGCAAAATGGGGGCCGAACAGGACCCTTATAGCAATCAGCCCCAGCATTTT CASSKMGAEQDPYSNQPQHF
NA TRBJ2-1 NA TRBV5-4 TGTGCCAGCAGGATCGTTGGGTCTACTGAGCAGTTCTTC CASRIVGSTEQFF
NA TRBJ2-7 TRBD1 TRBV7-9 TGTGCCAGCAGCCCCTACAGGGGGCCCGTCGACGAGCAGTACTTC CASSPYRGPVDEQYF